The 22 T cell receptor beta chains in this list originate from one sample, sequenced in a study of T-cell reconstitution after alpha-beta-depleted transplantation in children. During its preparation, the TCRbeta library received unique molecular identifiers. TCRdb recomputed calls from the PCR reads with MiXCR, one row per CDR3 protein. The table records hundreds of thousands of distinct CDR3 sequences, roughly 15% of them present only once. The starting material was PBMCs, mostly from graft donor cells, obtained 360 days after TCRalphabeta/CD19-depleted stem cell transplant. These receptors were collected from a male patient aged 2 to 9 who had a stem cell transplant for acute lymphoblastic leukemia, so the T cells may come from the graft donor.

This clonotype has just a few counts. The chain couples TRBV4-2 to TRBJ2-5; D is uncertain. The germline gives CDR1 LGHNA, CDR2 YNFKEQ. The CDR3 length is 13 residues. Deletions cut 4 bases from V and 4 bases from J, with 10 bases between. The CDR3 bases are TGTGCCAGCAGCCCAACTGGATCAGAGACCCAGTACTTC. Protein product: CASSPTGSETQYF.

This clonotype was counted ten times or more. The V gene is TRBV7-9, the J gene TRBJ1-1, with 8 bases matching TRBD1. Germline V CDR1 and CDR2: SEHNR, FQNEAQ (reference sequence). J was trimmed by 5 bases and V by 5 bases; bases with no gene match: 13. The CDR3 length is 16 residues. In DNA form, the CDR3 reads TGTGCCAGCAGCGGGGGGGAACAGGGGGAAGGGACTGAAGCTTTCTTT. This gives the protein CASSGGEQGEGTEAFF.

This clonotype has just a few counts. The chain joins TRBV6-2 or TRBV6-3 to TRBJ1-2, with a possible D match to TRBD1 (5 bases). The CDR3 has 14 amino acids. The germline V gene has CDR1 MNHEY and CDR2 SVGEGT. V was clipped by 6 bases and J by 4 bases, with 15 bases between them. The CDR3 spells CASSRDAVAYGYTF. The CDR3 nucleotides are TGTGCCAGCAGCCGGGACGCGGTGGCCTATGGCTACACCTTC.

The chain couples TRBV15 to TRBJ2-4; TRBD2 agrees at 11 bases. This CDR3 contains 16 residues. Germline CDR1 reads LNHNV; CDR2 reads YYDKDF (reference sequence). The V gene end was trimmed by 1 base and the J gene end by 6 bases; junction bases not matched to a gene: 5. CDR3 loop: CATSRALGTSGNIQYF. CDR3 nucleotides: TGTGCCACCAGCAGAGCTCTCGGGACTAGCGGAAACATTCAGTACTTC.

This clonotype was found many times. Written as DNA, the CDR3 is TGTGCCAGCAGGCTTACCGGGACAGCTAATGAAAAACTGTTTTTT. It codes for CASRLTGTANEKLFF. The chain links TRBV12-3 or TRBV12-4 to TRBJ1-4, with TRBD1 identical over 7 bases. The CDR3 has 15 amino acids. Losses at the gene ends were 6 bases for V and 3 bases for J; bases not matched to a gene: 7.

V and J are TRBV20-1 and TRBJ1-2; TRBD1 matches at 10 bases. The CDR3 runs 13 residues. CDR1 is DFQATT and CDR2 is SNEGSKA in the germline V gene (reference sequence). V lost 6 bases, J lost 4 bases, and 5 bases stayed unmatched. The chain's CDR3 is CSAGQGRLYGYTF. The CDR3 region has the DNA TGCAGTGCGGGACAGGGGCGACTCTATGGCTACACCTTC.

This clonotype occurred many times. The chain links TRBV24-1 to TRBJ2-7, with D perhaps TRBD2 (5 bases). V gave up 5 bases and J gave up 6 bases, with 10 bases separating them. Germline CDR1 and CDR2: KGHDR and SFDVKD. CDR3 length: 12 amino acids. CDR3 in amino acids: CATSVGSSEQYF. The CDR3 DNA reads TGTGCCACCAGTGTAGGGAGCTCCGAGCAGTACTTC.

CDR3 in DNA: TGCAGCGTCAGTCCCCGGGGGCCCTACAATGAGCAGTTCTTC. Protein: CSVSPRGPYNEQFF. J is TRBJ2-1 and V is TRBV29-1; D may correspond to TRBD1 or TRBD2 (6 bases each). V shed 6 bases and J shed 2 bases, with 14 bases lying between them. Per germline, CDR1 SQVTM and CDR2 ANQGSEA. The CDR3 contains 14 residues.

This clonotype was detected a few times. The chain employs TRBV6-2 or TRBV6-3 and TRBJ2-1, with 7 bases fitting TRBD2. The CDR3 is 15 residues long. The V segment lost 3 bases and the J segment 4 bases; nucleotides outside the gene matches: 6. Germline CDR1 is MNHEY and CDR2 is SVGEGT. This CDR3 reads CASSYSGGSYNEQFF. In DNA, the CDR3 is TGTGCCAGCAGTTATTCTGGCGGGAGTTACAATGAGCAGTTCTTC.

This chain uses TRBV6-5 with TRBJ2-3, with D tentatively TRBD2 (5 bases). V was shortened by 2 bases and J by 2 bases, with 8 bases between the two germline ends. The length of the CDR3 is 14 residues. CDR1 MNHEY and CDR2 SVGAGI come from the germline V gene. For the CDR3, the DNA is TGTGCCAGCAGTTACGAGGGCGTCACAGATACGCAGTATTTT. It specifies CASSYEGVTDTQYF.

This clonotype occurred a few times. The rearrangement uses TRBV4-1 and TRBJ2-1; a possible D gene is TRBD2 (5 bases). The CDR3 runs to 19 residues. V lost 3 bases and J 3 bases, leaving 24 bases between the germline ends. The V gene's germline CDR1 is MGHRA and CDR2 YSYEKL. In DNA, the CDR3 is TGCGCCAGCAGCCAGACACCACTTCGGGCGGGCCCCTACTACAATGAGCAGTTCTTC. As protein: CASSQTPLRAGPYYNEQFF.

The V call is TRBV7-9, the J call TRBJ1-4; 7 positions agree with TRBD1. Germline assignment: CDR1 SEHNR and CDR2 FQNEAQ (reference sequence). V gave up 5 bases and J gave up 7 bases; unmatched junction bases: 10. The CDR3 sequence is 15 residues long. CDR3 DNA sequence: TGTGCCAGCAGCCTGGGACAGTCGGGCTCTGAAAAACTGTTTTTT. It codes for CASSLGQSGSEKLFF. Full variable domain (missing parts from reference TRBV7-9 and TRBJ1-4): DTGVSQNPRHKITKRGQNVTFRCDPISEHNRLYWYRQTLGQGPEFLTYFQNEAQLEKSRLLSDRFSAERPKGSFSTLEIQRTEQGDSAMYLCASSLGQSGSEKLFFGSGTQLSVL.

This clonotype has at least ten counts. V is TRBV7-2 and J is TRBJ2-7, with no clear D. Per germline, CDR1 SGHTA and CDR2 FQGNSA. There are 14 residues in the CDR3. The V end was cut by 5 bases, the J end by 2 bases, with 13 bases between. The CDR3 spells CASSRRNTPYEQYF. The CDR3 DNA sequence: TGTGCCAGCAGCCGACGCAACACTCCCTACGAGCAGTACTTC.

The chain couples TRBV5-1 to TRBJ2-3, with D maybe TRBD2 (5 bases). CDR1 is SGHRS, CDR2 YFSETQ, per germline. This CDR3 region has 16 residues. Deletions cut 0 bases from V and 6 bases from J, with 17 bases between. CDR3 nucleotide sequence: TGCGCCAGCAGCTTGGGACGGACTGGACCGGGGGATACGCAGTATTTT. Translating it yields CASSLGRTGPGDTQYF.

This clonotype was counted only a few times. The rearrangement uses TRBV15 and TRBJ2-5, with D possibly TRBD1 on 5 matching bases. The ends were cut back, 5 bases at V and 2 bases at J, with 15 bases in the middle. Germline values: CDR1 LNHNV, CDR2 YYDKDF (reference sequence). This CDR3 has 15 amino acids. The CDR3 loop is CATSEAGFLQETQYF. As DNA, the CDR3 is TGTGCCACCAGCGAAGCAGGGTTTTTACAAGAGACCCAGTACTTC. The full variable domain, rest sourced from reference TRBV15 and TRBJ2-5, is DAMVIQNPRYQVTQFGKPVTLSCSQTLNHNVMYWYQQKSSQAPKLLFHYYDKDFNNEADTPDNFQSRRPNTSFCFLDIRSPGLGDTAMYLCATSEAGFLQETQYFGPGTRLLVL.

In this sample, this clonotype turned up a few times. J is TRBJ1-3 and V is TRBV9; no firm D call. CDR1 is SGDLS, CDR2 YYNGEE, per germline. This CDR3 contains 14 residues. Trimming stripped 4 bases from V and 0 bases from J, with 8 bases between. This CDR3 is CASSPFVSGNTIYF. CDR3 sequence (DNA): TGTGCCAGCAGCCCATTCGTCTCTGGAAACACCATATATTTT.

This clonotype was picked up many times. The V gene is TRBV29-1, the J gene TRBJ1-1; D not certain. Looked up from germline, CDR1 is SQVTM and CDR2 is ANQGSEA. V lost 2 bases and J 8 bases, leaving 12 bases between the germline ends. The CDR3 has 12 residues. CDR3 in DNA: TGCAGCGTTGAATCACAGCTAAACGAAGCTTTCTTT. This sequence encodes CSVESQLNEAFF.

The sample holds a few counts of this clonotype. This sequence joins TRBV6-2 or TRBV6-3 and TRBJ2-7; D is perhaps TRBD2 (5 bases). CDR1 MNHEY and CDR2 SVGEGT come from the germline V gene. The CDR3 runs to 15 residues. Trimming pared 3 bases from V and 2 bases from J, leaving 14 bases between. CDR3 coding DNA: TGTGCCAGCAGTTATGGGCTAGCCTTTACCTACGAGCAGTACTTC. Protein sequence: CASSYGLAFTYEQYF.

This chain links TRBV2 with TRBJ1-5; 7 nucleotides agree with TRBD1. Germline trimming cut 8 bases from V and 3 bases from J; bases unmatched to any gene: 13. This CDR3 is built from 16 residues. The germline CDR1 and CDR2 sequences are SNHLY and FYNNEI. CDR3 sequence reads: CASQGEQGFYNQPQHF. The CDR3 nucleotides read TGTGCCAGCCAGGGGGAACAAGGGTTCTACAATCAGCCCCAGCATTTT.

This clonotype showed up just a few times. V gene TRBV5-1 combines with J gene TRBJ2-3, with D perhaps TRBD2 (6 bases). V was trimmed by 0 bases and J by 2 bases, leaving 10 bases between them. In germline, CDR1 is SGHRS, CDR2 YFSETQ. The CDR3 loop spans 15 amino acids. Here the CDR3 reads CASSLGKRATDTQYF. The CDR3, as DNA: TGCGCCAGCAGCTTGGGGAAGCGGGCCACAGATACGCAGTATTTT.

This clonotype was counted at least ten times. This chain links TRBV29-1 with TRBJ2-2, with D perhaps TRBD2 (5 bases). V was shortened by 3 bases and J by 6 bases, with 14 bases between the two germline ends. This CDR3 region has 14 residues. Germline lookup yields CDR1 SQVTM and CDR2 ANQGSEA. This chain's CDR3 is CSVDLAVGAGELFF. In nucleotides, the CDR3 is TGCAGCGTTGATTTGGCGGTCGGGGCCGGGGAGCTGTTTTTT.

V usage is TRBV5-1 and J usage is TRBJ2-7, with 7 bases matching TRBD2. Trimming cost V 0 bases and J 3 bases; bases outside gene matches: 9. Germline V gene sequence: CDR1 SGHRS, CDR2 YFSETQ. This CDR3 spans 16 amino acids. CDR3 in amino acids: CASSLGLADFFYEQYF. The CDR3 DNA is TGCGCCAGCAGCTTGGGACTAGCCGATTTCTTCTACGAGCAGTACTTC.